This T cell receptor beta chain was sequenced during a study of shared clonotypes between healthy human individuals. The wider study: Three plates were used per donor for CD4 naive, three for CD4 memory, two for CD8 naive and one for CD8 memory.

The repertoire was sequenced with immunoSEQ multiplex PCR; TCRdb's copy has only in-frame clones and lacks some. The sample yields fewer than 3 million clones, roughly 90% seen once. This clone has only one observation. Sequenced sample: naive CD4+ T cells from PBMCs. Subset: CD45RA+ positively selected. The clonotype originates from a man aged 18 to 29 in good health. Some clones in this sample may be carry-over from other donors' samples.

In DNA, the CDR3 is TGTGCCCTGGGGGGGCCTCAGCCCCAGCATTTT. Encoded protein: CALGGPQPQHF. The rearrangement joins TRBV28 to TRBJ1-5; maybe TRBD1 (6 bases). V was pared by 11 bases and J by 6 bases, with 11 bases between. The CDR3 is 11 residues long. Looked up from germline, CDR1 is MDHEN and CDR2 is SYDVKM.